This T cell receptor beta chain was captured by sequencing in a study of ipilimumab plus nivolumab after autologous stem cell transplantation. About the research overall: Typical patient got a handful of ipilimumab doses and roughly eight nivolumab doses (median). DLBCL patients had primary refractory or relapsed disease. Study findings and constraints: Per the authors, repertoire, Treg and microbiota data justify further study.

The V end lost 0 bases, the J end lost 4 bases, and 10 bases lay between the germline ends. CDR1 is SGDLS, CDR2 YYNGEE, per germline. The CDR3 runs to 14 residues. TCRdb's copy holds only in-frame clones and misses some; the assay was immunoSEQ multiplex PCR. The table has some 24,000 clones, around 84% seen once. Checkpoint therapy with ipilimumab 1 mg/kg began 14 to 28 days after transplant. A note on this clone: Its antigen is unidentified.

The chain combines TRBV9 with TRBJ1-2, with D uncertain. The sequence was obtained from a male donor with diffuse large B-cell lymphoma. Sequencing was performed on PBMCs, taken in a trial of ipilimumab plus nivolumab as post-transplant consolidation. CDR3 protein: CASSVDGFGYGYTF. CDR3 sequence (DNA): TGTGCCAGCAGCGTAGACGGCTTCGGCTATGGCTACACCTTC. Together with reference TRBV9 and TRBJ1-2, the CDR3 gives the full variable domain: DSGVTQTPKHLITATGQRVTLRCSPRSGDLSVYWYQQSLDQGLQFLIQYYNGEERAKGNILERFSAQQFPDLHSELNLSSLELGDSALYFCASSVDGFGYGYTFGSGTRLTVV.